The next 3 T cell receptor beta chains were all read from a single sample in a study of early T cells in non-severe SARS-CoV-2 infection. One entry per CDR3 protein results from TCRdb running MiXCR on the 5' RACE reads. The sample has over 85,000 distinct CDR3 sequences, roughly 12% seen once. The specimen was whole blood, collected at baseline. The receptors stem from an adult who was a healthcare worker with PCR-confirmed SARS-CoV-2 infection or an uninfected control (not recorded which).

The rearrangement links TRBV7-3 to TRBJ2-6; tentative D call: TRBD1 (6 bases). CDR1 is SGHTA and CDR2 is FQGTGA in the germline V gene. V lost 5 bases to trimming and J lost 3 bases, with 11 bases between them. The CDR3 totals 15 residues. CDR3: CASSPSGVGANVLTF. CDR3 DNA sequence: TGTGCCAGCAGCCCCTCAGGGGTTGGGGCCAACGTCCTGACTTTC.

This chain joins TRBV10-3 and TRBJ1-2, with 10 bases that match TRBD1. The CDR3 consists of 14 residues. Germline CDR1 and CDR2: ENHRY and SYGVKD. V gave up 6 bases and J gave up 6 bases; unmatched junction bases: 7. CDR3 DNA: TGTGCCATCAGCGTTCCAGGACAGGGGGATGGCTACACCTTC. This gives the protein CAISVPGQGDGYTF.

This chain joins TRBV3-1 and TRBJ2-1, with D possibly called TRBD1 or TRBD2 (5 bases each). CDR1 LGHDT and CDR2 YNNKEL come from the germline V gene (reference sequence). This CDR3 comprises 17 residues. Trimming removed 3 bases at V and 9 bases at J, with 24 bases between. Here the CDR3 DNA reads TGTGCCAGCAGCCACCTGTATCGGGACCCGATTCAGGGTGAGCAGTTCTTC. Protein sequence: CASSHLYRDPIQGEQFF.